A selection of T cell receptor beta chains follows, all from one sample in a study of T-cell memory formation after mild COVID-19. TCRdb re-called the 5' RACE reads through MiXCR, storing one row per CDR3 protein. The sample records tens of thousands of distinct CDR3 sequences, roughly 12% being singletons. Material for sequencing was PBMCs or a T cell subset sorted from them (not recorded which). These receptors originate from a young man who had mild COVID-19 (a few samples of this study predate the infection). Cell type and time point are not known. Both conserved end residues are part of each CDR3. The D gene is left open where the match is weak. Rows may omit the clone size; those that give it use once, few, many or a size class.

j_call | clone_size | v_call | d_call | cdr3_aa | cdr3_nt
TRBJ2-2 | many | TRBV12-3/TRBV12-4 | . | CASSSGTGELFF | TGTGCCAGCAGTTCTGGTACCGGGGAGCTGTTTTTT
TRBJ2-7 | . | TRBV20-1 | TRBD1 | CSAGGQPYEQYF | TGCAGTGCAGGGGGACAGCCCTACGAGCAGTACTTC
TRBJ2-7 | few | TRBV11-2 | . | CASSSSPGVYEQYF | TGTGCCAGCAGCTCCTCCCCCGGAGTCTACGAGCAGTACTTC
TRBJ2-7 | . | TRBV4-1 | TRBD2 | CASSQGEGSGAEQYF | TGCGCCAGCAGCCAAGGGGAGGGAAGTGGCGCCGAGCAGTACTTC
TRBJ1-2 | many | TRBV7-2 | TRBD1 | CASSARDRGYGYTF | TGTGCCAGCAGCGCCCGGGACAGGGGCTATGGCTACACCTTC
TRBJ2-7 | . | TRBV12-3/TRBV12-4 | TRBD2 | CASRGLGPSGGGYEQYF | TGTGCCAGCAGAGGGCTGGGCCCTAGCGGGGGTGGCTACGAGCAGTACTTC
TRBJ2-1 | . | TRBV24-1 | . | CATSDRSRLDNEQFF | TGTGCCACCAGTGATCGCTCTCGCCTCGATAATGAGCAGTTCTTC
TRBJ2-4 | few | TRBV7-9 | . | CASSPRGGTSNIQYF | TGTGCCAGCAGCCCCAGAGGGGGGACTTCTAACATTCAGTACTTC
TRBJ2-1 | . | TRBV20-1 | . | CSASESYRLHNEQFF | TGCAGTGCTTCCGAGTCCTACAGATTACACAATGAGCAGTTCTTC
TRBJ2-1 | few | TRBV15 | TRBD2 | CATSRTLAGGYNEQFF | TGTGCCACCAGCAGAACACTAGCGGGGGGTTACAATGAGCAGTTCTTC
TRBJ2-7 | . | TRBV4-3 | . | CASSQDWGVSEQYF | TGCGCCAGCAGCCAAGATTGGGGGGTGAGTGAGCAGTACTTC
TRBJ2-5 | many | TRBV27 | TRBD2 | CASRGGGGWSETQYF | TGTGCCAGCAGAGGTGGGGGGGGTTGGTCAGAGACCCAGTACTTC
TRBJ2-3 | few | TRBV28 | TRBD2 | CASSFLAGGRDTQYF | TGTGCCAGCAGTTTCCTAGCGGGGGGGCGGGATACGCAGTATTTT
TRBJ2-1 | few | TRBV3-1 | TRBD2 | CASSQDGRVPYNEQFF | TGTGCCAGCAGCCAAGATGGGAGGGTCCCCTACAATGAGCAGTTCTTC
TRBJ2-3 | few | TRBV7-9 | TRBD2 | CASSRLAGGAPTDTQYF | TGTGCCAGCAGCCGACTAGCGGGGGGCGCACCCACAGATACGCAGTATTTT
TRBJ2-5 | few | TRBV7-3 | . | CASSPSGGETQYF | TGTGCCAGCAGCCCCTCCGGCGGGGAGACCCAGTACTTC
TRBJ2-3 | . | TRBV2 | TRBD2 | CASRGPLGTSGGIPDTQYF | TGTGCCAGCAGGGGGCCTTTAGGGACTAGCGGGGGTATCCCGGATACGCAGTATTTT